The 22 T cell receptor beta chains given below trace back to one sample, sequenced in a study of blood T cell repertoires in COVID-19. Assay used: immunoSEQ multiplex PCR; TCRdb lists only in-frame clones, some missing. The sample yields some 50,000 clones, around 90% seen once. Sample: peripheral blood. Receptors originate from a human donor in a cohort sampled during active COVID-19.

The chain carries TRBV21-1 and TRBJ2-2; the D segment call TRBD1 is taken from the table without a DNA check. TRBV21-1 is a listed pseudogene. There are 18 residues in the CDR3. The CDR3 sequence: CASSKALGTGCLAGELFF. CDR3 nucleotides: TGTGCCAGCAGCAAAGCTCTCGGGACAGGGTGTCTAGCCGGGGAGCTGTTTTTT.

V is TRBV9 and J is TRBJ1-1, with D uncertain. The CDR3 totals 15 residues. V was trimmed by 0 bases and J by 6 bases, leaving 15 bases between them. The V gene's germline CDR1 is SGDLS and CDR2 YYNGEE. CDR3 protein: CASSVGYHKGAEAFF. Written as DNA, the CDR3 is TGTGCCAGCAGCGTAGGGTACCATAAGGGAGCTGAAGCTTTCTTT.

The V call is TRBV7-9, the J call TRBJ1-1; D is undetermined. This CDR3 is built from 14 residues. V dropped 2 bases and J dropped 1 base, with 8 bases sitting between them. Germline V lookup: CDR1 SEHNR, CDR2 FQNEAQ (reference sequence). The CDR3 coding sequence is TGTGCCAGCAGCTTATCACTCCCGAACACTGAAGCTTTCTTT. The encoded protein is CASSLSLPNTEAFF.

The chain links TRBV14 to TRBJ2-7; D gene uncertain. The CDR3 loop spans 11 amino acids. Germline V gene lookup returns CDR1 SGHDN and CDR2 FVKESK. Trimming shortened V by 3 bases and J by 3 bases, and 3 bases separated the two germline ends. This CDR3 is CASSQYYEQYF. In DNA, the CDR3 is TGTGCCAGCAGCCAGTACTACGAGCAGTACTTC.

V usage is TRBV3-1 (or the pseudogene TRBV3-2) and J usage is TRBJ1-1; the D gene is possibly TRBD1 (6 bases). The germline V gene has CDR1 LGHDT and CDR2 YNNKEL (reference sequence). The V end was cut by 4 bases, the J end by 5 bases, with 20 bases between. This CDR3 is built from 16 residues. CDR3 DNA: TGTGCCAGCAGCCGAAAGACCAACAGGGTTGGGACTGAAGCTTTCTTT. Translation gives CASSRKTNRVGTEAFF.

The rearrangement joins TRBV6-2 or TRBV6-3 to TRBJ2-2; a weak D match, TRBD2 (6 bases). The CDR3 has 16 residues. In germline, CDR1 is MNHEY, CDR2 SVGEGT. The V gene lost 0 bases and the J gene lost 13 bases, with 21 bases spanning the gap. DNA for the CDR3: TGTGCCAGCAGTTACTCGTCGGGAGCAGGCTCCGGTTGGCTGTTTTTT. Translated, it gives CASSYSSGAGSGWLFF.

The chain couples TRBV18 to TRBJ2-6; 10 nucleotides agree with TRBD1. The CDR3 has 16 residues. V lost 4 bases to trimming and J lost 2 bases; unmatched junction nucleotides: 2. Germline V gene sequence: CDR1 KGHSH, CDR2 LQKENI. CDR3 protein: CASSLTGGAGANVLTF. For the CDR3, the DNA is TGTGCCAGCTCACTGACAGGGGGCGCTGGGGCCAACGTCCTGACTTTC.

The chain has TRBV11-2 and TRBJ2-1; 12 nucleotides line up with TRBD2. Per germline, CDR1 SGHAT and CDR2 FQNNGV. Losses at the gene ends were 1 base for V and 6 bases for J; bases not matched to a gene: 4. The CDR3 loop spans 16 amino acids. CDR3 coding DNA: TGTGCCAGCAGCTTAGTAACTAGCGGGGGGAGCAATGAGCAGTTCTTC. It is translated as CASSLVTSGGSNEQFF.

The V and J genes are TRBV6-5 and TRBJ2-3; 12 positions agree with TRBD2. This CDR3 spans 15 amino acids. V shed 4 bases and J 3 bases; nucleotides not matched to a gene: 2. Germline loops: CDR1 MNHEY, CDR2 SVGAGI. The CDR3 sequence: CASSWTSGVTDTQYF. The CDR3 DNA follows: TGTGCCAGCAGTTGGACTAGCGGGGTTACAGATACGCAGTATTTT.

The V gene is TRBV27, the J gene TRBJ1-2; 8 nucleotides line up with TRBD1. The J segment lost 8 bases and the V segment lost 5 bases, leaving 7 bases of the junction unmatched. The CDR3 totals 13 residues. Looked up from germline, CDR1 is MNHEY and CDR2 is SMNVEV (reference sequence). DNA of the CDR3: TGTGCCAGCAGTATCGGACAGGGCGGCGGCTACACCTTC. It encodes CASSIGQGGGYTF.

V usage is TRBV7-9 and J usage is TRBJ2-7; a possible D gene is TRBD2 (7 bases). The CDR3 totals 13 residues. Germline CDR1 and CDR2: SEHNR and FQNEAQ (reference sequence). The germline V and J ends were trimmed by 5 bases and 6 bases, with 14 bases remaining between them. The CDR3 loop is CASSTRGGGEQYF. The CDR3 coding sequence is TGTGCCAGCAGCACCCGGGGAGGGGGCGAGCAGTACTTC. The variable domain in full, with the rest retrieved from reference TRBV7-9 and TRBJ2-7, is DTGVSQNPRHKITKRGQNVTFRCDPISEHNRLYWYRQTLGQGPEFLTYFQNEAQLEKSRLLSDRFSAERPKGSFSTLEIQRTEQGDSAMYLCASSTRGGGEQYFGPGTRLTVT.

This rearrangement joins TRBV18 to TRBJ1-1; TRBD1 agrees at 11 bases. Trimming cost V 2 bases and J 5 bases; bases outside gene matches: 13. This CDR3 comprises 18 residues. In germline, CDR1 is KGHSH, CDR2 LQKENI. The CDR3 nucleotides read TGTGCCAGCTCACCATCCGGACAGGGGGCTAAAGGAGGAACTGAAGCTTTCTTT. It is translated as CASSPSGQGAKGGTEAFF.

The J gene is TRBJ2-3, the V gene TRBV9; a possible D gene is TRBD1 (5 bases). The CDR3 runs 17 residues. The germline V gene encodes CDR1 SGDLS and CDR2 YYNGEE. Trimming removed 0 bases at V and 4 bases at J, with 18 bases between. CDR3 sequence reads: CASSVAGQGGISDTQYF. CDR3 coding DNA: TGTGCCAGCAGCGTAGCTGGGCAGGGCGGTATATCAGATACGCAGTATTTT.

The chain couples TRBV29-1 to TRBJ2-4; TRBD1 agrees at 8 bases. From germline, CDR1 is SQVTM and CDR2 ANQGSEA. The CDR3 runs 15 residues. The junction had 13 bases not matched to a gene; V was cut back by 4 bases and J by 8 bases. CDR3 region: CSVGRDPTGADIQYF. The CDR3 DNA reads as TGCAGCGTTGGCCGGGATCCGACAGGGGCGGACATTCAGTACTTC.

V usage is TRBV7-2 and J usage is TRBJ2-1; possible D gene TRBD1, 5 bases. CDR3 length equals 14 residues. V gave up 4 bases and J gave up 6 bases, with 13 bases separating them. The V gene's germline CDR1 is SGHTA and CDR2 FQGNSA. In DNA form, the CDR3 reads TGTGCCAGCAGCTGGACCCGACAGCGCAATGAGCAGTTCTTC. Translation: CASSWTRQRNEQFF.

V is TRBV29-1 and J is TRBJ2-2; 8 bases map to TRBD1. V shed 7 bases, J shed 5 bases, and the junction held 6 bases outside the gene matches. This CDR3 has 13 residues. Germline-derived CDR1 and CDR2 are SQVTM and ANQGSEA. This CDR3 is CSAAYRGTGELFF. The CDR3 DNA follows: TGCAGCGCGGCTTACAGGGGGACCGGGGAGCTGTTTTTT.

The chain combines TRBV11-2 with TRBJ2-5; tentatively, D is TRBD1 (6 bases). Germline V CDR1 and CDR2: SGHAT, FQNNGV. CDR3 size: 14 residues. V dropped 1 base and J dropped 7 bases, with 13 bases sitting between them. The CDR3 coding sequence is TGTGCCAGCAGCTTAGGGGGGCTAGGAGGGACCCAGTACTTC. Translating gives CASSLGGLGGTQYF.

J is TRBJ1-1 and V is TRBV6-6; D perhaps matches TRBD1 (5 bases). CDR3 length: 13 amino acids. Germline V CDR1 and CDR2: MNHNY, SVGAGI (reference sequence). The V end lost 5 bases, the J end lost 1 base, and 8 bases lay between the germline ends. The chain's CDR3 is CASSNQGNTEAFF. The CDR3 coding sequence is TGTGCCAGCAGTAATCAGGGGAACACTGAAGCTTTCTTT.

V gene TRBV18 combines with J gene TRBJ1-3; no definite D call. The CDR3 covers 14 residues. V lost 3 bases, J lost 2 bases, and 8 bases lay in between. Germline CDR1 and CDR2: KGHSH and LQKENI. CDR3 amino acids: CASSPPEAGNTIYF. CDR3 DNA: TGTGCCAGCTCACCGCCGGAGGCTGGAAACACCATATATTTT.

The chain carries TRBV11-3 and TRBJ2-3, with 8 positions matching TRBD1. V shed 5 bases and J 0 bases; nucleotides not matched to a gene: 4. The CDR3 sequence is 15 residues long. The germline CDR1 and CDR2 sequences are SGHNT and YENEEA. CDR3 amino acids: CASSPRTGSTDTQYF. The CDR3 coding sequence is TGTGCCAGCAGCCCTCGGACAGGGAGCACAGATACGCAGTATTTT. Full variable domain (missing parts from reference TRBV11-3 and TRBJ2-3): EAGVVQSPRYKIIEKKQPVAFWCNPISGHNTLYWYLQNLGQGPELLIRYENEEAVDDSQLPKDRFSAERLKGVDSTLKIQPAELGDSAVYLCASSPRTGSTDTQYFGPGTRLTVL.

V gene TRBV5-1 combines with J gene TRBJ2-2; 11 bases are a match to TRBD2. CDR1 SGHRS and CDR2 YFSETQ come from the germline V gene. J was trimmed by 5 bases and V by 3 bases; bases with no gene match: 6. The CDR3 spans 16 residues. CDR3 DNA sequence: TGCGCCAGCAGCTGGCGACTAGCGGGATTAACCGGGGAGCTGTTTTTT. Its translation is CASSWRLAGLTGELFF.

V gene TRBV6-5 combines with J gene TRBJ2-5; 13 bases align to TRBD2. After removal of 6 bases from V and 4 bases from J, the junction contained 5 bases not matched to a gene. Germline V gene data show CDR1 as MNHEY and CDR2 as SVGAGI. The CDR3 length is 15 residues. The CDR3 region has the DNA TGTGCCAGCAGACTAGCGGGGGGGCCCACAGAGACCCAGTACTTC. Translation gives CASRLAGGPTETQYF.